The TCR beta chain under discussion was sequenced for a study of monozygotic twins with inflammatory bowel disease. Regarding this clonotype: Antigen: not known.

The template switching step added UMIs that contained a 6-nucleotide sample barcode. TCRalpha along with TCRbeta cDNA was subjected to two nested PCRs lasting 16 and 9 cycles. TCRdb re-called the 5' RACE reads; one entry per CDR3 protein, DNA not given. This repertoire comprises more than 300,000 distinct CDR3 sequences; its ten largest clones make up approximately 2.4%. Study-level findings and limits: Especially with disease activity, IBD patients shared fewer clonotypes with others than healthy twins did. Patients got different immunosuppressive treatments, which may have made their repertoires more variable.

The receptor was derived from a human donor with ulcerative colitis or Crohn's disease, or a healthy co-twin of an affected twin (not recorded which). Sequencing was carried out using blood.

This CDR3 is CASRTMTGQETQYF. The chain couples TRBV5-5 to TRBJ2-5; checking the TCRdb D call of TRBD1 is not possible without DNA. CDR1 and CDR2 from the germline V gene are SGHKS and YYEKEE (reference sequence). The CDR3 is made up of 14 amino acids.